This T cell receptor (beta chain) was documented in a study of PD-L1 blockade in urothelial cancer. Time point meaning: peripheral blood 6 weeks after treatment start. The CDR3 totals 16 residues. Germline V gene data show CDR1 as MDHEN and CDR2 as SYDVKM. Trimming left V 8 bases short and J 3 bases short, with 20 bases between. Some clones are missing from TCRdb's copy, which holds only in-frame ones; the method was immunoSEQ multiplex PCR. The sample records about 50,000 clones, 65% to 85% being singletons. The chain uses TRBV28 and TRBJ2-1; no clear D. The specimen was PBMCs, collected around atezolizumab (anti-PD-L1) treatment. The TCR was taken from a man between 65 and 85 years old with urothelial cancer. Here the CDR3 reads CASPSSEPMGYNEQFF. The CDR3, as DNA: TGTGCCAGCCCTTCCTCGGAGCCCATGGGCTACAATGAGCAGTTCTTC.